The TCR beta chain described here comes from a study of cytomegalovirus exposure and HLA in healthy donors. Study details: Among over 350 genotyped donors, around 80% fell in the Caucasian-associated ancestry cluster.

Both 60 Vbeta primers and 13 Jbeta primers went into the PCR. Generated by immunoSEQ multiplex PCR, the TCRdb table keeps only in-frame clones and is missing some. The sample carries some 100,000 clones, 75% to 85% recorded once. General study findings and limits: Most subjects had HLA-A and HLA-B alleles reportedly predicted accurately by TCR beta sequences.

Regarding this clone: The antigen remains unidentified.

Sequencing input: PBMCs. This clonotype originated in a woman in her 50s in good health and CMV-seropositive.

CDR3 nucleotides: TGTGCCAGCAGCCATAGAAACACCGGGGAGCTGTTTTTT. This sequence encodes CASSHRNTGELFF. The chain carries TRBV11-3 and TRBJ2-2, with unresolved D. Germline CDR1 and CDR2: SGHNT and YENEEA. V shed 5 bases and J shed 2 bases, with 6 bases lying between them. There are 13 residues in the CDR3.